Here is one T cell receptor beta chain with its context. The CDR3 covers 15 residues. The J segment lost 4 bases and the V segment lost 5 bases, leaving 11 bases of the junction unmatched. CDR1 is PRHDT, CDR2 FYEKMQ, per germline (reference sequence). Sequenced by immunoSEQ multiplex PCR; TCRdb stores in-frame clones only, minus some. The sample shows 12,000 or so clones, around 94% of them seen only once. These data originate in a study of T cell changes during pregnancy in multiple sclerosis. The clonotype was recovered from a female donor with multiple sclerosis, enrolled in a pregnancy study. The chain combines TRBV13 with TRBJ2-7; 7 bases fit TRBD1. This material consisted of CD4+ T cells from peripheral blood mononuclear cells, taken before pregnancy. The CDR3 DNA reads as TGTGCCAGCAGCCCATACCGGGACAGCGTGTACGAGCAGTACTTC. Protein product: CASSPYRDSVYEQYF.